A selection of T cell receptor beta chains follows, all from one sample in a study of T cell repertoires in cytomegalovirus infection. Their antigens are not known. One entry per CDR3 protein results from TCRdb running MiXCR on the reads. The sample has approximately 470,000 distinct CDR3 sequences, approximately 46% seen once. This specimen consisted of cultured PBMCs, obtained from culture after CMV antigen stimulation. All receptors derive from a human donor in good health (CMV status not recorded). Some clones in this sample may be carry-over from other donors' samples. Both conserved end residues are part of each CDR3. A D gene is named only where the DNA matches it firmly. Rows give clone size only sometimes, using once, few, many, or a class for an expanded clone.

V	D	J	size	DNA	CDR3
TRBV6-1	-	TRBJ2-7	-	TGTGCCAGCGGACAGTGGAGTCGTGAGCAGTACTTC	CASGQWSREQYF
TRBV11-2	TRBD1	TRBJ1-5	-	TGTGCCAGCAGCCTGCGGGGGGACAGCAACAATCAGCCCCAGCATTTT	CASSLRGDSNNQPQHF
TRBV27	-	TRBJ1-2	-	TGTGCCAGCAGTGAGGATCGCAGGGCAAACTATGGCTACACCTTC	CASSEDRRANYGYTF
TRBV7-2	-	TRBJ1-4	many	TGTGCCAGCAGGGACAGCCCAACTAATGAAAAACTGTTTTTT	CASRDSPTNEKLFF
TRBV24-1	TRBD2	TRBJ2-1	once	TGTGCCACCAGTGATTCCGCGAGCGGGGACAATGAGCAGTTCTTC	CATSDSASGDNEQFF
TRBV7-2	-	TRBJ2-1	-	TGTGCCAGCAGCCTAAGGGGGTCCTCAAACAATGAGCAGTTCTTC	CASSLRGSSNNEQFF
TRBV12-3/TRBV12-4	-	TRBJ2-1	-	TGTGCCAGCAGTTTAGGACCGAGAGATGAGCAGTTCTTC	CASSLGPRDEQFF
TRBV5-1	-	TRBJ1-2	-	TGCGCCAGCAGCTTCGACCCTAACTATGGCTACACCTTC	CASSFDPNYGYTF
TRBV7-9	-	TRBJ1-1	-	TGTGCCAGCAGCTTACTGTCGGCGGAAGCTTTCTTT	CASSLLSAEAFF
TRBV12-3/TRBV12-4	-	TRBJ2-1	-	TGTGCCAGCGGGAGCTCCTACAATGAGCAGTTCTTC	CASGSSYNEQFF
TRBV7-8	-	TRBJ1-6	-	TGTGCCAGCAGCTCGTACCTAGGGGGACGTGGTTCACCCCTCCACTTT	CASSSYLGGRGSPLHF
TRBV7-9	-	TRBJ2-4	-	TGTGCCAGCGCGAGGGTCGGGACCAAAAACATTCAGTACTTC	CASARVGTKNIQYF
TRBV4-1	TRBD1	TRBJ1-1	once	TGTGCCAGCAGCCTGACCGTCGGACAGGAGAACACTGAAGCTTTCTTT	CASSLTVGQENTEAFF
TRBV12-3/TRBV12-4	-	TRBJ2-7	-	TGTGCCAGCAGTTCCCTACGGGGTAGAAGTTCCTACGAGCAGTACTTC	CASSSLRGRSSYEQYF
TRBV7-3	-	TRBJ2-7	-	TGTGCCAGCAGCCCCCGTGGGGTTACCTACGAGCAGTACTTC	CASSPRGVTYEQYF
TRBV7-8	-	TRBJ1-2	few	TGTGCCAGCAGCCCCGTACTAGCGCTAGACTATGGCTACACCTTC	CASSPVLALDYGYTF
TRBV11-2	-	TRBJ2-3	-	TGTGCCAGCAGCCCAGAACCGGACCCAGGAGATACGCAGTATTTT	CASSPEPDPGDTQYF
TRBV11-2	-	TRBJ1-1	-	TGTGCCAGCAGCCCAGTTGGTCAGAGGGGAGTTGAAGCTTTCTTT	CASSPVGQRGVEAFF
TRBV7-2	TRBD2	TRBJ2-3	few	TGTGCCTCGAGACTAGCGGGCACAGATACGCAGTATTTT	CASRLAGTDTQYF
TRBV7-6	-	TRBJ2-3	few	TGTGCCAGCAGCTTAGCGGGGGGGCTGGGAGATACGCAGTATTTT	CASSLAGGLGDTQYF
TRBV4-1	TRBD1	TRBJ1-2	-	TGCGCCAGCAGTCCCTCCCCGGGACAGAGATATGGCTACACCTTC	CASSPSPGQRYGYTF
TRBV7-6	-	TRBJ2-2	-	TGTGCCAGCAGCGTCGGAGGGCCCCGAACCGGGGAGCTGTTTTTT	CASSVGGPRTGELFF
TRBV12-3/TRBV12-4	TRBD2	TRBJ2-1	few	TGTGCCAGCGCCGGGACTAGCGGGAGTAATGAGCAGTTCTTC	CASAGTSGSNEQFF